The 26 T cell receptor beta chains reported below all come from one sample, sequenced in a study of tumor-infiltrating lymphocytes in localized non-small cell lung cancer. Produced via immunoSEQ multiplex PCR; TCRdb's table is partial and in-frame only. Of about 11,000 clones listed, around 63% are singletons. Material for sequencing was lung tumor tissue. The origin of the receptors is a human donor with non-small cell lung cancer.

The chain has TRBV6-6 and TRBJ1-2; 7 bases map to TRBD1. The CDR3 is 16 residues long. The trim removed 4 bases at V and 4 bases at J, leaving 12 bases unmatched. Germline V lookup: CDR1 MNHNY, CDR2 SVGAGI (reference sequence). For the CDR3, the DNA is TGTGCCAGCAGTTCTACTCGACAGGGCGAAACCTATGGCTACACCTTC. This gives the protein CASSSTRQGETYGYTF.

The rearrangement joins TRBV7-9 to TRBJ2-6; 7 bases are a match to TRBD1. The CDR3 sequence is 19 residues long. Unmatched junction bases numbered 8, after V lost 0 bases and J lost 0 bases. CDR1 and CDR2 (germline): SEHNR, FQNEAQ (reference sequence). The CDR3 loop reads CASSLAAAGGFSGANVLTF. Here the CDR3 DNA reads TGTGCCAGCAGCTTAGCGGCGGCAGGGGGATTCTCTGGGGCCAACGTCCTGACTTTC.

This clone is categorized as medium-sized. The chain combines TRBV28 with TRBJ2-4; 8 bases match TRBD1. J was trimmed by 7 bases and V by 5 bases; bases with no gene match: 4. The CDR3 contains 13 residues. CDR1 is MDHEN, CDR2 SYDVKM, per germline. The CDR3 DNA reads as TGTGCCAGCAGTAGACAGGGGTTGAACATTCAGTACTTC. Translated: CASSRQGLNIQYF.

V and J are TRBV7-6 and TRBJ2-5; 8 bases align to TRBD1. The CDR3 consists of 16 residues. Germline V gene sequence: CDR1 SGHVS, CDR2 FNYEAQ. V lost 1 base to trimming and J lost 1 base; unmatched junction nucleotides: 5. Written as DNA, the CDR3 is TGTGCCAGCAGCTTAGTAGTCACAGGGGGCCAAGAGACCCAGTACTTC. Translated, it gives CASSLVVTGGQETQYF.

The J gene is TRBJ2-2, the V gene TRBV7-6; 8 bases fit TRBD1. The CDR3 spans 15 residues. The trim removed 1 base at V and 6 bases at J, leaving 4 bases unmatched. CDR1 and CDR2 (germline): SGHVS, FNYEAQ. CDR3 sequence (DNA): TGTGCCAGCAGCTTAGTCGTCAGGGGGCCCGGGGAGCTGTTTTTT. It is translated as CASSLVVRGPGELFF.

The rearrangement links TRBV5-1 to TRBJ2-5, with 8 nucleotides matching TRBD1. This CDR3 has 16 residues. Germline CDR1 SGHRS, CDR2 YFSETQ. The J segment lost 4 bases and the V segment lost 4 bases, leaving 12 bases of the junction unmatched. The CDR3: CASSTGQGSVGETQYF. CDR3 nucleotides: TGCGCCAGCAGCACCGGACAGGGTAGTGTTGGAGAGACCCAGTACTTC.

The genes are TRBV29-1 and TRBJ2-5; no definite D call. Germline-derived CDR1 and CDR2 are SQVTM and ANQGSEA. The CDR3 runs 11 residues. V lost 3 bases to trimming and J lost 9 bases, with 11 bases between them. The CDR3 region has the DNA TGCAGCGTTGAGTCCCGATCTTCCCAGTACTTC. Amino acid sequence: CSVESRSSQYF. Using reference TRBV29-1 and TRBJ2-5 for the parts outside the CDR3, the full variable domain is SAVISQKPSRDICQRGTSLTIQCQVDSQVTMMFWYRQQPGQSLTLIATANQGSEATYESGFVIDKFPISRPNLTFSTLTVSNMSPEDSSIYLCSVESRSSQYFGPGTRLLVL.

In its sample, this clone is medium-sized. The rearrangement joins TRBV5-1 to TRBJ2-7, with 8 bases fitting TRBD1. V lost 0 bases, J lost 2 bases, and 4 bases stayed unmatched. Germline values: CDR1 SGHRS, CDR2 YFSETQ. CDR3 length equals 15 residues. The CDR3 here is CASSLGQGTPYEQYF. The CDR3 coding sequence is TGCGCCAGCAGCTTGGGACAGGGGACCCCCTACGAGCAGTACTTC.

This chain connects TRBV7-6 to TRBJ1-5; maybe TRBD1 (5 bases). Germline CDR1 and CDR2: SGHVS and FNYEAQ. This CDR3 contains 21 residues. Trimming shortened V by 1 base and J by 0 bases, and 25 bases separated the two germline ends. CDR3 DNA sequence: TGTGCCAGCAGCTTAGGGGGCGGGCAGGGCCTATACCTATATAGCAATCAGCCCCAGCATTTT. Translating it yields CASSLGGGQGLYLYSNQPQHF. The variable domain in full, completed from reference TRBV7-6 and TRBJ1-5, reads GAGVSQSPRYKVTKRGQDVALRCDPISGHVSLYWYRQALGQGPEFLTYFNYEAQQDKSGLPNDRFSAERPEGSISTLTIQRTEQRDSAMYRCASSLGGGQGLYLYSNQPQHFGDGTRLSIL.

This rearrangement joins TRBV5-1 to TRBJ2-1; D is possibly TRBD1 (6 bases). There are 15 residues in the CDR3. Germline CDR1 is SGHRS and CDR2 is YFSETQ. V was pared by 4 bases and J by 0 bases, with 11 bases between. Here the CDR3 DNA reads TGCGCCAGCAGCCCTACGGGACACTCCTACAATGAGCAGTTCTTC. Translating it yields CASSPTGHSYNEQFF.

The chain recombines TRBV5-1 with TRBJ2-7; 8 bases agree with TRBD2. The CDR3 runs 19 residues. V lost 0 bases and J lost 2; bases outside the gene matches: 16. Germline V gene sequence: CDR1 SGHRS, CDR2 YFSETQ. The CDR3 DNA reads as TGCGCCAGCAGCTTGGCCCTCGGGGGGGGCTCTGCCAACACCTACGAGCAGTACTTC. Translation: CASSLALGGGSANTYEQYF.

V usage is TRBV6-5 and J usage is TRBJ2-1; the D is unclear. V was shortened by 6 bases and J by 4 bases, with 10 bases between the two germline ends. This CDR3 has 13 amino acids. Germline V CDR1 and CDR2: MNHEY, SVGAGI. CDR3 in amino acids: CASSPGYYNEQFF. The CDR3 coding sequence is TGTGCCAGCAGCCCCGGGTATTACAATGAGCAGTTCTTC.

This chain connects TRBV6-5 to TRBJ1-1; possibly TRBD1 for D (6 bases). This CDR3 has 14 amino acids. V was trimmed by 4 bases and J by 10 bases, leaving 19 bases between them. Germline V gene sequence: CDR1 MNHEY, CDR2 SVGAGI. In DNA, the CDR3 is TGTGCCAGCAGTTCCCGAAACAGGGTAGCGAGAGCTTTCTTT. Translated: CASSSRNRVARAFF.

This clone was recorded a few times. The chain links TRBV11-2 to TRBJ1-2; TRBD1 agrees at 7 bases. CDR1 and CDR2 from the germline V gene are SGHAT and FQNNGV. With 5 bases clipped from V and 6 bases from J, the junction kept 6 bases outside the gene matches. The CDR3 spans 13 residues. The CDR3 here is CASSMKQGNGYTF. CDR3 DNA sequence: TGTGCCAGCAGCATGAAACAGGGGAATGGCTACACCTTC. Looking up the rest from reference TRBV11-2 and TRBJ1-2 gives the full variable domain: EAGVAQSPRYKIIEKRQSVAFWCNPISGHATLYWYQQILGQGPKLLIQFQNNGVVDDSQLPKDRFSAERLKGVDSTLKIQPAKLEDSAVYLCASSMKQGNGYTFGSGTRLTVV.

The chain links TRBV5-4 to TRBJ1-2; D might be TRBD1 (6 bases). There are 12 residues in the CDR3. With 4 bases removed from V and 4 bases from J, the gap between germline ends came to 8 bases. Germline loops: CDR1 SGHNT, CDR2 YYREEE (reference sequence). The CDR3 DNA reads TGTGCCAGCAGCCCGGACAGCTATGGCTACACCTTC. Encoded protein: CASSPDSYGYTF.

V gene TRBV5-4 combines with J gene TRBJ1-4; 10 positions match TRBD1. In germline, CDR1 is SGHNT, CDR2 YYREEE (reference sequence). The V and J ends lost 4 bases and 7 bases, in that order; junction bases with no gene match: 4. The CDR3 is made up of 14 amino acids. CDR3 residues: CASSLDRGREKLFF. For the CDR3, the DNA is TGTGCCAGCAGCCTCGACAGGGGGCGTGAAAAACTGTTTTTT.

This clone was detected only a few times. V usage is TRBV5-4 and J usage is TRBJ2-1; no reliable D call. The CDR3 is 13 amino acids. V gave up 0 bases and J gave up 8 bases, with 9 bases separating them. Germline V gene lookup returns CDR1 SGHNT and CDR2 YYREEE (reference sequence). The CDR3 reads CASSLDFPHEQFF. DNA of the CDR3: TGTGCCAGCAGCTTGGATTTCCCCCATGAGCAGTTCTTC.

V is TRBV30 and J is TRBJ2-7; tentatively, D is TRBD1 (8 bases). The V end was cut by 4 bases, the J end by 0 bases, with 10 bases between. The CDR3 totals 13 residues. The germline V gene has CDR1 GTSNPN and CDR2 SVGIG (reference sequence). The CDR3 bases are TGTGCCTGGAACAGGGGGGGCTCCTACGAGCAGTACTTC. Translation gives CAWNRGGSYEQYF.

The V call is TRBV18, the J call TRBJ2-2, with a possible D match to TRBD1 (10 bases). CDR3 size: 20 residues. Trimming shortened V by 0 bases and J by 6 bases, and 26 bases separated the two germline ends. Germline lookup yields CDR1 KGHSH and CDR2 LQKENI. The CDR3 spells CASSPPRDRGPSGIAGELFF. Written as DNA, the CDR3 is TGTGCCAGCTCACCACCGAGGGACAGGGGTCCTAGCGGGATCGCCGGGGAGCTGTTTTTT.

This clone was seen more than once but under ten times. The chain combines TRBV10-3 with TRBJ2-1; 8 bases agree with TRBD1. J lost 3 bases, V lost 10 bases, and 11 bases had no gene match. The CDR3 has 15 amino acids. Germline lookup yields CDR1 ENHRY and CDR2 SYGVKD. The CDR3 DNA follows: TGTGCCACCTATGAGGACAGGGTAAACTACAATGAGCAGTTCTTC. It specifies CATYEDRVNYNEQFF.

The sample holds a few counts of this clone. The chain combines TRBV5-1 with TRBJ2-3; a weak D match, TRBD1 (5 bases). Germline CDR1 reads SGHRS; CDR2 reads YFSETQ. V lost 4 bases and J lost 0, with 6 bases in between. This CDR3 has 13 amino acids. The CDR3 loop reads CASSGASTDTQYF. In DNA, the CDR3 is TGCGCCAGCAGCGGGGCTAGCACAGATACGCAGTATTTT.

This clone was observed a few times. This chain joins TRBV4-3 and TRBJ2-7; tentative D call: TRBD2 (7 bases). In germline, CDR1 is LGHNA, CDR2 YSLEER. V lost 0 bases, J lost 3 bases, and 18 bases lay in between. The CDR3 has 17 amino acids. The CDR3 sequence: CASSQDAAAGTFYEQYF. Written as DNA, the CDR3 is TGCGCCAGCAGCCAAGATGCGGCAGCGGGGACATTCTACGAGCAGTACTTC.

This clone was seen a handful of times. The J gene is TRBJ2-7, the V gene TRBV5-4, with TRBD2 identical over 7 bases. From germline, CDR1 is SGHNT and CDR2 YYREEE (reference sequence). V dropped 4 bases and J dropped 6; count of bases not matched to a gene: 1. This CDR3 region has 11 residues. CDR3 bases: TGTGCCAGCAGCGGGGGGGGCGAGCAGTACTTC. It specifies CASSGGGEQYF.

This chain's CDR3 is CASSRPSSSGNTIYF. In nucleotides, the CDR3 is TGTGCCAGCAGCCGCCCCAGTTCCTCTGGAAACACCATATATTTT. J is TRBJ1-3 and V is TRBV5-6; no definite D call. This CDR3 has 15 residues. Trimming stripped 4 bases from V and 0 bases from J, with 11 bases between. From germline, CDR1 is SGHDT and CDR2 YYEEEE. Variable domain in full (rest from reference TRBV5-6 and TRBJ1-3): DAGVTQSPTHLIKTRGQQVTLRCSPKSGHDTVSWYQQALGQGPQFIFQYYEEEERQRGNFPDRFSGHQFPNYSSELNVNALLLGDSALYLCASSRPSSSGNTIYFGEGSWLTVV.

The chain carries TRBV20-1 and TRBJ1-1; D gene unclear. The CDR3 covers 11 residues. The ends were cut back, 0 bases at V and 5 bases at J, with 4 bases in the middle. Looked up from germline, CDR1 is DFQATT and CDR2 is SNEGSKA (reference sequence). The CDR3 region is CSARDRTEAFF. CDR3 DNA: TGCAGTGCTAGAGATCGGACTGAAGCTTTCTTT.

This chain links TRBV25-1 with TRBJ1-1, with D perhaps TRBD1 (5 bases). The V gene's germline CDR1 is MGHDK and CDR2 SYGVNS. V was pared by 6 bases and J by 3 bases, with 20 bases between. This CDR3 region has 16 residues. CDR3 sequence: CASREPVAGEDTEAFF. CDR3 DNA sequence: TGTGCCAGCAGAGAACCCGTCGCGGGGGAGGACACTGAAGCTTTCTTT.